This T cell receptor (beta chain) was documented in a study of CD8+CD57+ T cells in acquired aplastic anemia. Study background: Mean DNA quantity obtained from sorted CD4+ and CD8+ cells was about 3.2 ug. Study-wide findings and caveats: Some 29 shared CD8+ CDR3s appeared highly expressed within patients' immunodominant clones.

The study profiled TCR beta VDJ and CDR3 using genomic DNA as template. Using its own MiXCR run on the reads, TCRdb lists one record per CDR3 protein. The sample holds about 470,000 distinct CDR3 sequences, around 30% seen once. The CDR3 length is 15 residues. V shed 1 base and J shed 9 bases, with 13 bases lying between them. CDR1 and CDR2 (germline): SGHTA, FQGNSA. Patients chosen for sequencing had CD8+CD57+ cells that had expanded, as shown by flow cytometry. Patients, without exception, had severe acquired aplastic anemia. At the time of blood sampling, patients had not yet received any therapy. This clonotype showed up many times. Its antigen is not known.

The chain joins TRBV7-2 to TRBJ1-6, with D tentatively TRBD1 (6 bases). The sample consisted of sorted CD4+, CD8+, or CD8+CD57+ T cells (not recorded which) from PBMCs. The clonotype originates from a human donor with aplastic anemia. The CDR3 DNA follows: TGTGCCAGCAGCTTAGTTCCGGGGGCGGTTTCACCCCTCCACTTT. Residues: CASSLVPGAVSPLHF.